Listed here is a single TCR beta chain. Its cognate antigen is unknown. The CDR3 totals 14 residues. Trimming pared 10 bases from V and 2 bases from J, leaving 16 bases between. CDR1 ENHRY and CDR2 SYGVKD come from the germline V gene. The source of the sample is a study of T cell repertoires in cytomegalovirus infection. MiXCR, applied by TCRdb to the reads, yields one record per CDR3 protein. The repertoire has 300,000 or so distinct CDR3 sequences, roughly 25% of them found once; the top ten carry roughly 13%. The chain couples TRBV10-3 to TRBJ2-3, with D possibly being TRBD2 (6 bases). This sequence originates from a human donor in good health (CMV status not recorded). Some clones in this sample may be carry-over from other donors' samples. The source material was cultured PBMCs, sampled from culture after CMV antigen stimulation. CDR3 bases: TGTGCCACCGGACTACACTCCATCACAGATACGCAGTATTTT. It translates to CATGLHSITDTQYF.